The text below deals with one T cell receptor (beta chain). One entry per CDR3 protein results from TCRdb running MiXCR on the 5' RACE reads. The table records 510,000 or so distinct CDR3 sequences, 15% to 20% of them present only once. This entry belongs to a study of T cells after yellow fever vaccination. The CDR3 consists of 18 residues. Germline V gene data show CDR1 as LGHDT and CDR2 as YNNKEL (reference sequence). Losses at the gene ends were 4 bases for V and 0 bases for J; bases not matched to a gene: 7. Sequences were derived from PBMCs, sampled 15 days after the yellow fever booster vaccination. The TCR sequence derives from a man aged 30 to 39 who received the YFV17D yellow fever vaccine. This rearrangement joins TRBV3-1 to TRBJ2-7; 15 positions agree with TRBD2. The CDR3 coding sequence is TGTGCCAGCAGCCTCCGCGGACTAGCGGGGGGGAGCTCCTACGAGCAGTACTTC. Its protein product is CASSLRGLAGGSSYEQYF.